This entry concerns a single T cell receptor (beta chain). This receptor's antigen is unknown. No clone much larger than this one lies a single base away; base qualities are absent. All of the isolated RNA was reverse transcribed with the High Capacity cDNA Reverse Transcription Kit, so expressed TCRB transcripts were sequenced. Deep immunoSEQ sequencing was applied to naive, central memory and regulatory T cell samples, giving an average of roughly 3.5 million total reads per sample. After sorted cells were lysed in RLT buffer, RNA was extracted with DNase-treated RNeasy Micro or Mini kits, with the choice depending on cell number. Each cell subset was processed on its own to prevent cross-contamination, while patient and healthy donor samples were processed together. Using the immunoSEQ multiplex PCR, TCRB sequences were amplified from cDNA into 87-bp fragments spanning the CDR3 region. Sequencing of the amplicons was done on the Illumina HiSeq platform. In the paper's pipeline: Synthetic template baselines were used to correct PCR bias computationally, reads within Hamming distance 2 were collapsed together, and singletons that could not be merged were discarded. Reads were aligned against IMGT to assign V, D and J genes, CDR3 length and insertions or deletions at six rearrangement sites. Within each subset, clonotype counts were normalized to sorted cell number, after which true diversity and Gini coefficients were computed with the tcR R package. The overlap coefficient, calculated on TCRB nucleotide sequences, was used to quantify repertoire sharing. Out-of-frame TCRB sequences from naive cells were analyzed to stand in for the pre-selection repertoire. The clones in this table, taken by TCRdb from immuneACCESS, are in-frame only. Not every clone is retained; where verified, under half of the shortfall comes from an unresolved V gene, and the cause of the rest is unknown. D and trimming come from the DNA, and the V and J calls and clone size come from that table. For this sample the table gives some 640,000 clones, of which more than 13% were detected only once. Nearly 0.04% of the sample is in the top ten clones.

A single peripheral blood draw of about 116 mL on average was collected from each donor into heparinised tubes. Using a panel that included CD45RO, CCR7, CD25, CD127, CD95 and CD27, naive, central memory, regulatory and stem cell-like memory CD4+ T cells were sorted on a BD FACSAria II. All sorted populations exceeded 95% purity. Right away, PBMCs were isolated by Lymphoprep density gradient centrifugation and were stained directly, with no culture step. So that batch effects would be minimized, each experiment stained and sorted samples in pairs, pairing one healthy donor with one patient. This entry comes from a study of beta chain features in type 1 diabetes (dated by TCRdb to about 2018). Background for the entire study: Patients and healthy donors did not differ in mean age, gender distribution, total cell number or subset yield. The study compared the TCRB repertoires of sorted circulating CD4+ T cell subsets in recently diagnosed type 1 diabetes patients with those in matched healthy donors. Regulatory and stem cell-like memory subsets were obtained from only 8 patients and roughly 8 healthy donors, while naive and central memory subsets were obtained from all 30 or so donors. A total of under 120,000,000 sorted cells were examined across all samples, and RNA yield correlated strongly with the number of cells per subset. Overall study outcomes, separate from this receptor: PCR may preferentially amplify shorter templates, but because patient and control samples were amplified and corrected together, any resulting skew would affect both groups equally. Type 1 diabetes patients showed a moderate but significant shortening of TCRB CDR3 length in all four CD4+ subsets. Naive, central memory and regulatory TCRB repertoires appeared more similar among patients than among healthy donors. Because small numbers of individuals were included in the HLA sub-analyses, any influence of HLA type on TCRB rearrangement was left unresolved. Because cDNA was sequenced instead of genomic DNA, activated cells with high expression could be over-represented, although the groups did not differ in activation or CD3 levels. At VDJ recombination sites, type 1 diabetes patients had fewer insertions and more deleted nucleotides, which implies abnormalities in thymic rearrangement.

The germline V gene (reference sequence) specifies SGHNT as CDR1 and YYREEE as CDR2. Trimming costs V 4 bases and J 5 bases, and their ends lie 21 bases apart. From its cysteine to its phenylalanine, the CDR3 spans 16 amino acids. The CDR3 DNA has 48 bases and is translated from base 1. The rearrangement joined TRBV5-4 to TRBJ2-5, with TRBD1 as a weak D call on 6 bases. The receptor comes from a man aged 18 to 35 with type 1 diabetes. The source material was naive CD4+ T cells from blood. This specimen's cell subset or site label, interpreted: true naive CD4+ T cells. The CDR3 is CASSAGVRMFRETQYF. The sequence in DNA is TGTGCCAGCAGCGCAGGGGTAAGGATGTTTCGCGAGACCCAGTACTTC.